This T cell receptor (beta chain) stems from a study of blood T cells in healthy people across ages. Regarding the study as a whole: TCR beta diversity per million T cells fell roughly linearly with age.

A second PCR of roughly 7 to 11 cycles used a sample-barcoded 5' primer and a J-beta primer mix. TCRdb itself ran the 5' RACE reads through MiXCR, one entry per CDR3 protein. The sample records hundreds of thousands of distinct CDR3 sequences, just over 55% being singletons. Germline CDR1 is SGHRS and CDR2 is YFSETQ. The CDR3 spans 14 residues. Trimming cost V 4 bases and J 1 base, with 10 bases left between them. Donors each provided about 9.5 milliliters of peripheral blood. Per sample, no less than 5.5 micrograms of total RNA were extracted. Regarding this clonotype: Antigen: not known.

This receptor was obtained from a man aged 35-49 years in good health. Sequencing input: blood. This chain connects TRBV5-1 to TRBJ2-3; no reliable D call. The CDR3 region is CASSRSKGTDTQYF. The DNA for the CDR3 is TGCGCCAGCAGCAGGTCTAAGGGCACAGATACGCAGTATTTT.